Below, 18 T cell receptor beta chains from the same sample are listed, as sequenced in a study of blood T cell repertoires in COVID-19. Here immunoSEQ multiplex PCR was the method, and the copy in TCRdb shows in-frame clones only, minus some. The table includes a few hundred thousand clones, approximately 83% detected once. The sample was PBMCs or T cells enriched from blood (not recorded which). The receptor source for this set is a man aged 45-65 years who had recovered from COVID-19.

This clone was counted only a few times. The J gene is TRBJ2-2, the V gene TRBV10-1; D gene uncertain. The CDR3 extends over 12 amino acids. The germline V and J ends were trimmed by 8 bases and 5 bases, with 9 bases remaining between them. Per germline, CDR1 WNHNN and CDR2 SYGVQD (reference sequence). The CDR3 bases are TGCGCCAGCGGAGCCTGGACCGGGGAGCTGTTTTTT. As protein: CASGAWTGELFF.

V and J are TRBV7-9 and TRBJ2-2; D is uncertain. V was pared by 5 bases and J by 5 bases, with 12 bases between. The CDR3 is made up of 14 amino acids. Germline CDR1 SEHNR, CDR2 FQNEAQ (reference sequence). CDR3 residues: CASSLNLGTGELFF. The CDR3 coding sequence is TGTGCCAGCAGCCTCAATCTCGGGACCGGGGAGCTGTTTTTT.

V usage is TRBV4-3 and J usage is TRBJ1-4; 7 bases match TRBD1. The CDR3 is 15 amino acids. Germline V gene sequence: CDR1 LGHNA, CDR2 YSLEER. V lost 1 base and J lost 7; bases outside the gene matches: 6. Here the CDR3 DNA reads TGCGCCAGCAGCCAAGTGTCAGGGGGGACTGAAAAACTGTTTTTT. Translated, it gives CASSQVSGGTEKLFF.

The table lists this clone with a few counts. The rearrangement links TRBV29-1 to TRBJ2-3, with TRBD2 identical over 9 bases. This CDR3 region has 14 residues. The J segment lost 2 bases and the V segment lost 8 bases, leaving 8 bases of the junction unmatched. CDR1 is SQVTM, CDR2 ANQGSEA, per germline. The CDR3 sequence is CSLKLAGLTDTQYF. CDR3 coding DNA: TGCAGCCTGAAACTAGCGGGCCTCACAGATACGCAGTATTTT.

V is TRBV19 and J is TRBJ1-4; D not resolved. V lost 7 bases to trimming and J lost 7 bases, with 7 bases between them. This CDR3 is 11 amino acids long. Germline V gene lookup returns CDR1 LNHDA and CDR2 SQIVND (reference sequence). The CDR3 region is CASTGGEKLFF. DNA of the CDR3: TGTGCCAGTACGGGTGGTGAAAAACTGTTTTTT.

The gene calls are TRBV20-1 and TRBJ2-1; the D is unclear. The CDR3 is 10 amino acids. V dropped 3 bases and J dropped 9 bases, with 6 bases sitting between them. The germline gives CDR1 DFQATT, CDR2 SNEGSKA (reference sequence). CDR3 nucleotide sequence: TGCAGTGCTAGTAACGGTGAGCAGTTCTTC. Its protein is CSASNGEQFF.

The chain is built from TRBV4-1 and TRBJ2-5; the match to TRBD2 covers 7 bases. V gave up 4 bases and J gave up 5 bases; unmatched junction bases: 13. Germline CDR1 reads MGHRA; CDR2 reads YSYEKL. The CDR3 is 16 residues long. In nucleotides, the CDR3 is TGCGCCAGCAGCCCGAATCTGGGGGGAGGGTGGGAGACCCAGTACTTC. Translating gives CASSPNLGGGWETQYF.

The rearrangement uses TRBV12-5 and TRBJ2-7; 7 nucleotides match TRBD1. CDR1 is LGHNT and CDR2 is FRNRAP in the germline V gene. The CDR3 loop spans 17 amino acids. J was trimmed by 2 bases and V by 3 bases; bases with no gene match: 13. CDR3 residues: CASGLPSIGTVTYEQYF. The CDR3 region has the DNA TGTGCTAGTGGTTTACCTTCAATCGGGACAGTTACCTACGAGCAGTACTTC.

The chain is built from TRBV28 and TRBJ1-5, with 7 bases fitting TRBD1. Germline V gene data show CDR1 as MDHEN and CDR2 as SYDVKM. With V trimmed by 10 bases and J by 0 bases, 12 bases remained unmatched. The CDR3 has 16 amino acids. The CDR3 is CATSGTETYSNQPQHF. The CDR3 DNA reads as TGTGCCACCTCCGGGACAGAGACATATAGCAATCAGCCCCAGCATTTT.

The rearrangement links TRBV7-2 to TRBJ2-3; D is uncertain. Per germline, CDR1 SGHTA and CDR2 FQGNSA. The CDR3 spans 11 residues. Trimming shortened V by 5 bases and J by 6 bases, and 6 bases separated the two germline ends. The CDR3 nucleotides read TGTGCCAGCAGCCTCAGTGATACGCAGTATTTT. It codes for CASSLSDTQYF.

The count of this clone is one. This chain links TRBV6-5 with TRBJ2-7, with 9 bases lining up with TRBD1. This CDR3 contains 16 residues. From germline, CDR1 is MNHEY and CDR2 SVGAGI. V was pared by 0 bases and J by 7 bases, with 10 bases of the junction left unmatched. In DNA, the CDR3 is TGTGCCAGCAGTTACTCCCGGGGGACAGGGTCGAAGGAGCAGTACTTC. Protein: CASSYSRGTGSKEQYF.

The genes are TRBV5-4 and TRBJ2-2, with TRBD2 matching over 9 bases. V shed 4 bases and J 1 base; nucleotides not matched to a gene: 11. This CDR3 is 18 amino acids long. Per germline, CDR1 SGHNT and CDR2 YYREEE (reference sequence). DNA of the CDR3: TGTGCCAGCAGCAAAGTAGGAGTAGCGGGGGTGAACACCGGGGAGCTGTTTTTT. Residues: CASSKVGVAGVNTGELFF.

The chain carries TRBV5-6 and TRBJ2-7; TRBD1 matches 10 bases. V shed 1 base, J shed 7 bases, and the junction held 5 bases outside the gene matches. The germline gives CDR1 SGHDT, CDR2 YYEEEE. This CDR3 has 14 amino acids. The CDR3 region is CASSLPGQGTEQYF. The CDR3 coding sequence is TGTGCCAGCAGCTTGCCGGGACAGGGGACTGAGCAGTACTTC.

The rearrangement links TRBV7-9 to TRBJ2-3, with D tentatively TRBD1 (5 bases). CDR3 length: 15 amino acids. Germline-derived CDR1 and CDR2 are SEHNR and FQNEAQ (reference sequence). V gave up 7 bases and J gave up 2 bases, with 16 bases separating them. The CDR3 DNA follows: TGTGCCAGCACCCAGGGCAGCCGTGTCACAGATACGCAGTATTTT. It is translated as CASTQGSRVTDTQYF.

The chain links TRBV6-6 to TRBJ2-2; D gene unclear. Germline CDR1 is MNHNY and CDR2 is SVGAGI (reference sequence). CDR3 length equals 13 residues. V shed 2 bases and J shed 5 bases, with 6 bases lying between them. The CDR3 sequence: CASSYLLTGELFF. In DNA, the CDR3 is TGTGCCAGCAGTTACCTCCTGACCGGGGAGCTGTTTTTT.

V usage is TRBV9 and J usage is TRBJ1-2; the match to TRBD1 covers 8 bases. CDR3 length equals 16 residues. V lost 0 bases to trimming and J lost 4 bases; unmatched junction nucleotides: 8. The germline gives CDR1 SGDLS, CDR2 YYNGEE. Written as DNA, the CDR3 is TGTGCCAGCAGCGTAGGGAGGACAGGGAGGGCCTATGGCTACACCTTC. This encodes CASSVGRTGRAYGYTF.

This chain joins TRBV7-9 and TRBJ2-5, with TRBD2 identical over 14 bases. Germline loops: CDR1 SEHNR, CDR2 FQNEAQ (reference sequence). The length of the CDR3 is 17 residues. V gave up 4 bases and J gave up 5 bases; unmatched junction bases: 9. CDR3 DNA: TGTGCCAGCAGCTCGAGACTAGCGGGAGGGCTTGGGGAGACCCAGTACTTC. Its protein product is CASSSRLAGGLGETQYF. Variable domain in full (rest from reference TRBV7-9 and TRBJ2-5): DTGVSQNPRHKITKRGQNVTFRCDPISEHNRLYWYRQTLGQGPEFLTYFQNEAQLEKSRLLSDRFSAERPKGSFSTLEIQRTEQGDSAMYLCASSSRLAGGLGETQYFGPGTRLLVL.

J is TRBJ2-4 and V is TRBV5-1; tentatively, D is TRBD2 (5 bases). V was trimmed by 4 bases and J by 0 bases, leaving 8 bases between them. This CDR3 contains 14 residues. Per germline, CDR1 SGHRS and CDR2 YFSETQ. The CDR3 spells CASSPGGAKNIQYF. In nucleotides, the CDR3 is TGCGCCAGCAGCCCTGGAGGAGCCAAAAACATTCAGTACTTC. Supplemented by reference TRBV5-1 and TRBJ2-4, the full variable domain reads KAGVTQTPRYLIKTRGQQVTLSCSPISGHRSVSWYQQTPGQGLQFLFEYFSETQRNKGNFPGRFSGRQFSNSRSEMNVSTLELGDSALYLCASSPGGAKNIQYFGAGTRLSVL.